The 20 T cell receptor beta chains in this list originate from one sample, sequenced in a study of identical twins. TCRdb re-analysed the 5' RACE reads in MiXCR, keeping a single row per CDR3 protein. Altogether 690,000 or so distinct CDR3 sequences are present, roughly 6% being singletons, with the ten largest covering roughly 1.8%. What was sequenced was naive T cells sorted from blood. The receptors shown here come from a man younger than 35 in good health.

This clonotype was counted many times. The gene calls are TRBV6-2 or TRBV6-3 and TRBJ2-2; 10 positions agree with TRBD2. V trimming: 0 bases; J trimming: 3 bases; junction bases outside the gene matches: 4. The V gene's germline CDR1 is MNHEY and CDR2 SVGEGT. The CDR3 is 17 amino acids. The CDR3 nucleotides are TGTGCCAGCAGTTACTCCGGTAGCGGGAGGTACACCGGGGAGCTGTTTTTT. Amino acid sequence: CASSYSGSGRYTGELFF.

V and J are TRBV3-1 and TRBJ2-7, with D perhaps TRBD2 (7 bases). This CDR3 is 16 amino acids long. CDR1 LGHDT and CDR2 YNNKEL come from the germline V gene (reference sequence). Deletions cut 1 base from V and 0 bases from J, with 13 bases between. CDR3 in amino acids: CASSQAGGAFSYEQYF. The CDR3 DNA sequence: TGTGCCAGCAGCCAAGCTGGGGGGGCTTTCTCCTACGAGCAGTACTTC.

This clonotype was seen ten or more times. The gene calls are TRBV20-1 and TRBJ2-7; D is ambiguous. V was pared by 0 bases and J by 1 base, with 4 bases between. Germline values: CDR1 DFQATT, CDR2 SNEGSKA (reference sequence). The CDR3 contains 12 residues. CDR3 DNA sequence: TGCAGTGCTAGAGACGGATCCTACGAGCAGTACTTC. Translation: CSARDGSYEQYF.

The J gene is TRBJ2-1, the V gene TRBV6-5; 12 nucleotides align to TRBD2. Germline CDR1 and CDR2: MNHEY and SVGAGI. The CDR3 is made up of 15 amino acids. V dropped 2 bases and J dropped 10; count of bases not matched to a gene: 6. For the CDR3, the DNA is TGTGCCAGCAGTTACGGACTAGCGGGGAAGGGGGAGCAGTTCTTC. Its protein is CASSYGLAGKGEQFF.

This clonotype was recorded at least ten times. The V and J genes are TRBV7-9 and TRBJ1-3, with D perhaps TRBD1 (5 bases). Trimming cost V 5 bases and J 3 bases, with 17 bases left between them. The CDR3 totals 16 residues. CDR1 is SEHNR, CDR2 FQNEAQ, per germline (reference sequence). CDR3 sequence: CASSPRTQQNGNTIYF. In DNA form, the CDR3 reads TGTGCCAGCAGCCCGCGGACACAGCAAAATGGAAACACCATATATTTT.

The chain combines TRBV11-2 with TRBJ2-5; the match to TRBD2 covers 7 bases. Germline V gene data show CDR1 as SGHAT and CDR2 as FQNNGV. With V trimmed by 5 bases and J by 5 bases, 20 bases remained unmatched. The CDR3 length is 18 residues. The CDR3 bases are TGTGCCAGCAGCATCCCCAGCTTGGGGGGAGGGCCGTTGGAGACCCAGTACTTC. Translating it yields CASSIPSLGGGPLETQYF.

The table lists this clonotype with a few counts. The genes are TRBV5-1 and TRBJ2-3; D uncertain. V was pared by 4 bases and J by 2 bases, with 11 bases between. This CDR3 region has 14 residues. Germline CDR1 SGHRS, CDR2 YFSETQ. The chain's CDR3 is CASSPAYPTDTQYF. The CDR3, as DNA: TGCGCCAGCAGCCCGGCCTACCCCACAGATACGCAGTATTTT.

This chain uses TRBV18 with TRBJ2-3; tentative D call: TRBD2 (5 bases). The CDR3 spans 14 residues. The ends were cut back, 6 bases at V and 2 bases at J, with 12 bases in the middle. CDR1 and CDR2 from the germline V gene are KGHSH and LQKENI. Here the CDR3 reads CASSGRRVTDTQYF. In DNA form, the CDR3 reads TGTGCCAGCTCGGGAAGGCGGGTCACAGATACGCAGTATTTT.

V and J are TRBV12-3 or TRBV12-4 and TRBJ1-5; tentatively, D is TRBD1 (5 bases). V was trimmed by 5 bases and J by 7 bases, leaving 15 bases between them. CDR3 length: 14 amino acids. The CDR3 protein is CASSLGPGEQPQHF. Here the CDR3 DNA reads TGTGCCAGCAGTCTAGGACCGGGGGAACAGCCCCAGCATTTT.

This clonotype was found many times. CDR3 sequence (DNA): TGCGCCAGCAAAACCGGGACTAGAACATACAATGAGCAGTTCTTC. It is translated as CASKTGTRTYNEQFF. The chain links TRBV10-2 to TRBJ2-1; 8 bases are shared with TRBD2. There are 15 residues in the CDR3. V trimming: 7 bases; J trimming: 4 bases; junction bases outside the gene matches: 9. Germline lookup yields CDR1 WSHSY and CDR2 SAAADI.

The genes are TRBV6-1 and TRBJ1-1; no clear D gene. V lost 1 base, J lost 7 bases, and 10 bases lay in between. Germline V gives CDR1 MNHNS, CDR2 SASEGT. The CDR3 loop spans 13 amino acids. The chain's CDR3 is CASSEVPVYEAFF. The CDR3 DNA reads TGTGCCAGCAGTGAAGTTCCGGTGTATGAAGCTTTCTTT.

This clonotype was counted between two and nine times. This chain uses TRBV29-1 with TRBJ2-6; D gene unclear. Trimming stripped 4 bases from V and 0 bases from J, with 13 bases between. Germline-derived CDR1 and CDR2 are SQVTM and ANQGSEA. This CDR3 is 16 amino acids long. CDR3 coding DNA: TGCAGCGTTGTCGGCAGGTCGACCTCTGGGGCCAACGTCCTGACTTTC. It yields the protein CSVVGRSTSGANVLTF.

The chain recombines TRBV12-3 or TRBV12-4 with TRBJ2-5; 8 positions match TRBD2. Germline trimming cut 9 bases from V and 7 bases from J; bases unmatched to any gene: 10. The CDR3 consists of 13 residues. The CDR3, as DNA: TGTGCCAGTTGTAGCGGGGTGGGAGGGACCCAGTACTTC. Protein: CASCSGVGGTQYF.

This clonotype was counted between two and nine times. The V and J genes are TRBV7-8 and TRBJ2-3; the match to TRBD2 covers 9 bases. V trimming: 1 base; J trimming: 0 bases; junction bases outside the gene matches: 5. Germline V CDR1 and CDR2: SGHVS, FQNEAQ. The CDR3 loop spans 17 amino acids. The DNA of the CDR3 is TGTGCCAGCAGCTTAGTCCCTGGACTAGCGAGCACAGATACGCAGTATTTT. Its translation is CASSLVPGLASTDTQYF. Combining the CDR3 with reference TRBV7-8 and TRBJ2-3 gives the whole variable domain GAGVSQSPRYKVAKRGQDVALRCDPISGHVSLFWYQQALGQGPEFLTYFQNEAQLDKSGLPSDRFFAERPEGSVSTLKIQRTQQEDSAVYLCASSLVPGLASTDTQYFGPGTRLTVL.

This clonotype has ten or more counts. J is TRBJ2-7 and V is TRBV6-1; D unclear. In germline, CDR1 is MNHNS, CDR2 SASEGT. The CDR3 extends over 13 amino acids. V was shortened by 5 bases and J by 8 bases, with 16 bases between the two germline ends. The CDR3: CASSPRIFGQQYF. In DNA, the CDR3 is TGTGCCAGCAGTCCCCGTATTTTTGGGCAGCAGTACTTC.

This chain connects TRBV20-1 to TRBJ2-3, with a tentative D call TRBD1 (5 bases). V lost 5 bases and J lost 2, with 20 bases in between. Germline-derived CDR1 and CDR2 are DFQATT and SNEGSKA (reference sequence). The CDR3 has 16 residues. CDR3 loop: CSAPAAGSWATDTQYF. CDR3 in DNA: TGCAGTGCTCCAGCAGCAGGGTCTTGGGCCACAGATACGCAGTATTTT.

The table lists this clonotype with many counts. DNA of the CDR3: TGCAGTGCTTTCATATCCGGGACAGCACCCGAAAAACTGTTTTTT. It specifies CSAFISGTAPEKLFF. The chain carries TRBV20-1 and TRBJ1-4; 7 nucleotides match TRBD1. The length of the CDR3 is 15 residues. Trimming took 5 bases from V and 8 from J; bases not matched to a gene: 14. Germline V gene sequence: CDR1 DFQATT, CDR2 SNEGSKA (reference sequence).

The rearrangement uses TRBV20-1 and TRBJ2-2, with a possible D match to TRBD2 (5 bases). The germline V gene has CDR1 DFQATT and CDR2 SNEGSKA (reference sequence). The CDR3 consists of 15 residues. V lost 3 bases, J lost 5 bases, and 16 bases lay in between. The CDR3 region has the DNA TGCAGTGCTAGGGACTCCGGGATTTTTACCGGGGAGCTGTTTTTT. Its protein is CSARDSGIFTGELFF.

This clonotype has a handful of counts. This chain uses TRBV5-1 with TRBJ1-5; D might be TRBD1 (6 bases). CDR1 is SGHRS, CDR2 YFSETQ, per germline. V shed 6 bases and J shed 0 bases, with 13 bases lying between them. CDR3 length equals 15 residues. CDR3 region: CASTPTGASNQPQHF. The CDR3 coding sequence is TGCGCCAGCACTCCGACAGGTGCTAGCAATCAGCCCCAGCATTTT.

This clonotype has ten or more counts. The chain combines TRBV12-3 or TRBV12-4 with TRBJ1-2; the D is unclear. CDR3 length: 15 residues. The ends were cut back, 5 bases at V and 4 bases at J, with 17 bases in the middle. Here the CDR3 DNA reads TGTGCCAGCAGTCAAATCCCCAAAGGTACCTATGGCTACACCTTC. Translated, it gives CASSQIPKGTYGYTF.